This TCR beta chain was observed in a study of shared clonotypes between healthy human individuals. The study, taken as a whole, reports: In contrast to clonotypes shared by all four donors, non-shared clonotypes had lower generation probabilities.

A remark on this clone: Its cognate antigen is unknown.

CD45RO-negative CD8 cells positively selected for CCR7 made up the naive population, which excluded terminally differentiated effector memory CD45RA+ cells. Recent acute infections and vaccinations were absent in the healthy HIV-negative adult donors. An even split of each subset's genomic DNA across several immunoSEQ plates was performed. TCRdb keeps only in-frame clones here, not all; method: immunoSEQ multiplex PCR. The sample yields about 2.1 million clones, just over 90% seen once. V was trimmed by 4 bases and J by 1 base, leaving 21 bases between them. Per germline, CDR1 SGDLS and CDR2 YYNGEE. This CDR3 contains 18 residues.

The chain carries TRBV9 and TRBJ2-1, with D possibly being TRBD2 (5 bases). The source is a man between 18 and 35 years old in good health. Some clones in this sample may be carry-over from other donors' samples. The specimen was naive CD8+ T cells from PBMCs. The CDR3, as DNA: TGTGCCAGCAGCTCGCCCTTAGGTGGCGGGCTTTCCTACAATGAGCAGTTCTTC. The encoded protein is CASSSPLGGGLSYNEQFF.